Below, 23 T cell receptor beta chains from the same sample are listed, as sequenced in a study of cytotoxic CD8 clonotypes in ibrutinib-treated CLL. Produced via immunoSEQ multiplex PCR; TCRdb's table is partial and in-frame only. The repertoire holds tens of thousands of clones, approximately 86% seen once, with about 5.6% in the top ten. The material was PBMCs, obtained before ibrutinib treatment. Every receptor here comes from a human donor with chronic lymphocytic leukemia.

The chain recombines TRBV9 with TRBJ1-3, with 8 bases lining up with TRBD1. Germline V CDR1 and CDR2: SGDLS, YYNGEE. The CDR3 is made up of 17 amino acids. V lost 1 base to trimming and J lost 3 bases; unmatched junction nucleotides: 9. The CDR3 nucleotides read TGTGCCAGCAGCGTACGAGAGGACAGGGCCTATGGAAACACCATATATTTT. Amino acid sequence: CASSVREDRAYGNTIYF.

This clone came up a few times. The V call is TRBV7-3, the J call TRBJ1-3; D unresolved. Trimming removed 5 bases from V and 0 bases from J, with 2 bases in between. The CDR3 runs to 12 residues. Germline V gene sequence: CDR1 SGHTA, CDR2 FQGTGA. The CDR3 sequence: CASSPSGNTIYF. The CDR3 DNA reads TGTGCCAGCAGCCCCTCTGGAAACACCATATATTTT.

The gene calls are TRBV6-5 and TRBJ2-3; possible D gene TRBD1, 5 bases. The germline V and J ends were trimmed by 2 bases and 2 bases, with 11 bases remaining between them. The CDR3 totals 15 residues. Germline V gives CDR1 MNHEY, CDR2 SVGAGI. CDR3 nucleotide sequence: TGTGCCAGCAGTTACGGGGCTAGGTTCACAGATACGCAGTATTTT. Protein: CASSYGARFTDTQYF.

The CDR3 coding sequence is TGTGCCAGCAGCCAAGATCTAATCGCGGGACACGGCTACACCTTC. Its protein is CASSQDLIAGHGYTF. The chain couples TRBV14 to TRBJ1-2; D is perhaps TRBD1 (6 bases). The germline V gene encodes CDR1 SGHDN and CDR2 FVKESK. V shed 0 bases and J shed 8 bases, with 16 bases lying between them. The CDR3 sequence is 15 residues long.

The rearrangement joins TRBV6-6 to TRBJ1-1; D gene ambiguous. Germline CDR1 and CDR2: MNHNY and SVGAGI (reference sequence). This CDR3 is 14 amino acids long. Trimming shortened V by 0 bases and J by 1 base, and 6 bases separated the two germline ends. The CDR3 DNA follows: TGTGCCAGCAGTTACTCAGCACCGAACACTGAAGCTTTCTTT. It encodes CASSYSAPNTEAFF.

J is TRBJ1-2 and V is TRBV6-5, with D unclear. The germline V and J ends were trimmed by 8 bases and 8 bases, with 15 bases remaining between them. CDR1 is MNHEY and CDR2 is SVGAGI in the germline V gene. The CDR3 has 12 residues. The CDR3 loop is CASPTQVRGYTF. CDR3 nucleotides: TGTGCCAGCCCCACTCAGGTCCGGGGCTACACCTTC.

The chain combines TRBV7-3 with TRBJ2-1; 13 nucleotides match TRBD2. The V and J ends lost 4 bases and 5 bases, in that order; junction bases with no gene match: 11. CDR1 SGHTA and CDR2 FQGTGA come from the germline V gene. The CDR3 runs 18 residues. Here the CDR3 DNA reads TGTGCCAGCAGCTCGGGACTAGCGGGGTCCGACCGGAACAATGAGCAGTTCTTC. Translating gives CASSSGLAGSDRNNEQFF.

CDR3 sequence reads: CASSLIRGRGLNEKLFF. The CDR3 nucleotides are TGTGCCAGCAGTTTGATTCGGGGCAGGGGGCTTAATGAAAAACTGTTTTTT. The J gene is TRBJ1-4, the V gene TRBV27; 8 bases fit TRBD1. Germline loops: CDR1 MNHEY, CDR2 SMNVEV (reference sequence). The trim removed 3 bases at V and 4 bases at J, leaving 10 bases unmatched. This CDR3 is 17 amino acids long. Together with reference TRBV27 and TRBJ1-4, the CDR3 gives the full variable domain: EAQVTQNPRYLITVTGKKLTVTCSQNMNHEYMSWYRQDPGLGLRQIYYSMNVEVTDKGDVPEGYKVSRKEKRNFPLILESPSPNQTSLYFCASSLIRGRGLNEKLFFGSGTQLSVL.

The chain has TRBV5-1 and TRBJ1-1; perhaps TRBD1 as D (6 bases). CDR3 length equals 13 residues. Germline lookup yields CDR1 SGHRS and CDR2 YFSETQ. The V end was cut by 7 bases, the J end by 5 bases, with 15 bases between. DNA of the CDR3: TGCGCCAGCCGCACCCAGGGGTATACTGAAGCTTTCTTT. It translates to CASRTQGYTEAFF.

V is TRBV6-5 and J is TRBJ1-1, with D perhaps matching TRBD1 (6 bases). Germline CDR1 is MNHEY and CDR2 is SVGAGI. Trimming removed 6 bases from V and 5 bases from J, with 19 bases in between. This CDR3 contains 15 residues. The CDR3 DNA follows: TGTGCCAGCAGCCGTAAAGGGGAGGGGGTTACTGAAGCTTTCTTT. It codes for CASSRKGEGVTEAFF.

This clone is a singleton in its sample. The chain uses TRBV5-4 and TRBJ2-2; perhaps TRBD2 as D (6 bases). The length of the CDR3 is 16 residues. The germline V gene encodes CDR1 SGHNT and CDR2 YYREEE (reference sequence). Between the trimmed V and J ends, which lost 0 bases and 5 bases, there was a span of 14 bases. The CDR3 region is CASSLVPSVLTGELFF. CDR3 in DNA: TGTGCCAGCAGCTTGGTCCCTAGCGTTTTGACCGGGGAGCTGTTTTTT.

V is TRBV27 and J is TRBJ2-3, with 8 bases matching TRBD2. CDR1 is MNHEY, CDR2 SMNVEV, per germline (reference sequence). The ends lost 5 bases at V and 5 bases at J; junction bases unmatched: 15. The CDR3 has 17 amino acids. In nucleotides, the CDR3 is TGTGCCAGCAGTCCGCGGGCTAGCGGGTTGTCTTTAGATACGCAGTATTTT. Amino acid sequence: CASSPRASGLSLDTQYF.

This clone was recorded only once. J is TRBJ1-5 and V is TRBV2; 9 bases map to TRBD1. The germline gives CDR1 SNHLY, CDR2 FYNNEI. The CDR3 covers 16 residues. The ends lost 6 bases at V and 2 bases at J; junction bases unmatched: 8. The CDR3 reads CASRPTGGRGNQPQHF. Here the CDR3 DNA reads TGTGCCAGCAGACCCACAGGGGGCCGAGGCAATCAGCCCCAGCATTTT.

CDR3 in amino acids: CASRLALSSYEQYF. The CDR3 DNA follows: TGTGCCAGCAGACTAGCGTTAAGCTCCTACGAGCAGTACTTC. The chain uses TRBV6-6 and TRBJ2-7; 7 nucleotides line up with TRBD2. CDR1 is MNHNY and CDR2 is SVGAGI in the germline V gene (reference sequence). The CDR3 runs 14 residues. Losses at the gene ends were 6 bases for V and 0 bases for J; bases not matched to a gene: 5.

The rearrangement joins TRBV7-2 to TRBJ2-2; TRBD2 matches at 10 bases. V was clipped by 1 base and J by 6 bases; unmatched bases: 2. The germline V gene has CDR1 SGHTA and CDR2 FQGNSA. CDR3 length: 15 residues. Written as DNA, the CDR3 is TGTGCCAGCAGCTTAGAACTAGCGGGATCCGGGGAGCTGTTTTTT. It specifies CASSLELAGSGELFF.

The CDR3 DNA reads as TGTGCCAGCAGTCGCTTACAGGAGCCCCAGCATTTT. Protein sequence: CASSRLQEPQHF. The rearrangement uses TRBV2 and TRBJ1-5, with a weak D call TRBD1 (5 bases). CDR1 and CDR2 (germline): SNHLY, FYNNEI. The V gene lost 5 bases and the J gene lost 8 bases, with 10 bases spanning the gap. This CDR3 spans 12 amino acids.

CDR3 sequence (DNA): TGTGCCAGCAGTTTACGACAGGTGGTTAGCTATGGCTACACCTTC. Its translation: CASSLRQVVSYGYTF. The chain uses TRBV28 and TRBJ1-2; D may be TRBD1 (6 bases). V lost 2 bases, J lost 4 bases, and 14 bases lay in between. This CDR3 has 15 residues. Germline CDR1 reads MDHEN; CDR2 reads SYDVKM.

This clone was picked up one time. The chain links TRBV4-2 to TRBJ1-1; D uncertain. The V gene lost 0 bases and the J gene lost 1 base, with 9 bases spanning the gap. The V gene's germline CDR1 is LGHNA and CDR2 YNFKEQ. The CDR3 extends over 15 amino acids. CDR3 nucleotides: TGTGCCAGCAGCCAAGATCCCAACAAGAACACTGAAGCTTTCTTT. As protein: CASSQDPNKNTEAFF.

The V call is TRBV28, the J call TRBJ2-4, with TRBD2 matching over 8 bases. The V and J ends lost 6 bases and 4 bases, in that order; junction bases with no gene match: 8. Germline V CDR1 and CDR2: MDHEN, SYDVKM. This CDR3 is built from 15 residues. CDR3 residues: CASRYREGPKNIQYF. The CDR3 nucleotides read TGTGCCAGCAGGTATCGGGAGGGCCCTAAAAACATTCAGTACTTC.

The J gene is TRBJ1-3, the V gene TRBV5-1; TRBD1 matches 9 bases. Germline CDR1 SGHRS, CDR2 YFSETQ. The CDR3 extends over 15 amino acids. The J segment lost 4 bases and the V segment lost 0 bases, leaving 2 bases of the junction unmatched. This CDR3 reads CASSLAGTGGNTIYF. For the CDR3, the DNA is TGCGCCAGCAGCTTGGCCGGGACAGGGGGAAACACCATATATTTT.

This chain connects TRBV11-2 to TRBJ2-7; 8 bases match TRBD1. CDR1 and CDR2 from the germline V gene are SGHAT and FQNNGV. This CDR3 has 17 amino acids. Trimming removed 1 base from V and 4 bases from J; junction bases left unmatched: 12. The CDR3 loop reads CASSLGGPGTGYYEQYF. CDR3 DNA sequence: TGTGCCAGCAGCTTAGGGGGACCCGGGACAGGTTATTACGAGCAGTACTTC.

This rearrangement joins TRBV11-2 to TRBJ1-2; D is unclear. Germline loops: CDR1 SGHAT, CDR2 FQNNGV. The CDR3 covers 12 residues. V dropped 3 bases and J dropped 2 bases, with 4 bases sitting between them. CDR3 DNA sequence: TGTGCCAGCAGCTTGCGGAACTATGGCTACACCTTC. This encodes CASSLRNYGYTF.

The chain's CDR3 is CASSSRGQGFAEAYEQYF. The DNA for the CDR3 is TGTGCCAGCAGCTCCAGGGGTCAGGGTTTTGCGGAGGCCTACGAGCAGTACTTC. The rearrangement uses TRBV5-6 and TRBJ2-7; possible D gene TRBD1, 6 bases. The V gene's germline CDR1 is SGHDT and CDR2 YYEEEE. This CDR3 comprises 18 residues. Deletions cut 3 bases from V and 2 bases from J, with 24 bases between.